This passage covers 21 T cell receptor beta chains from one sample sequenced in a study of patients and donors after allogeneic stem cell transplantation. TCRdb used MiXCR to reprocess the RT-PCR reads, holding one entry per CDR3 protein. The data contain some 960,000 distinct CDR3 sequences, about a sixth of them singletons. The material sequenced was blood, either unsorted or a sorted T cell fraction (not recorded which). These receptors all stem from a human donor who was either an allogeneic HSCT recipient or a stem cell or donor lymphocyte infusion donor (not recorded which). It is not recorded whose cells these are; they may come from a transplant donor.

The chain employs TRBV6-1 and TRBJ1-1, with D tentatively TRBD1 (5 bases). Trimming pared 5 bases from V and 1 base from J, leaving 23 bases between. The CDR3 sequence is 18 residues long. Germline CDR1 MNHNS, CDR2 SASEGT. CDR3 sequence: CASSTPIRARAPNTEAFF. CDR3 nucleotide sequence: TGTGCCAGCAGTACCCCAATCAGGGCGCGGGCCCCGAACACTGAAGCTTTCTTT.

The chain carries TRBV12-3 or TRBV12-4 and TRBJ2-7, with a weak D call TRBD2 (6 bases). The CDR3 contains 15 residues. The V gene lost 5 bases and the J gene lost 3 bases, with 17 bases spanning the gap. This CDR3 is CASSTAGTLIYEQYF. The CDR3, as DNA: TGTGCCAGCAGTACCGCCGGGACTTTAATCTACGAGCAGTACTTC.

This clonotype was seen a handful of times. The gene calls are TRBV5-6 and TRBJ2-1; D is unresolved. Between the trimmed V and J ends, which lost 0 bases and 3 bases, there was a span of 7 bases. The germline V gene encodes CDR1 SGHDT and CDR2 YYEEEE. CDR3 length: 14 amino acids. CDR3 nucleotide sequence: TGTGCCAGCAGCTTGGTGTCTGGCTACAATGAGCAGTTCTTC. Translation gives CASSLVSGYNEQFF.

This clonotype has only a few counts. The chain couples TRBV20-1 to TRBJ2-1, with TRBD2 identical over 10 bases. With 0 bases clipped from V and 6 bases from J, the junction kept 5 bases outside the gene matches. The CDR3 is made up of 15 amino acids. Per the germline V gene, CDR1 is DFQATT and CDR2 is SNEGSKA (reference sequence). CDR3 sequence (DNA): TGCAGTGCTAGAGATCGGGCTAGCGGGGGCAATGAGCAGTTCTTC. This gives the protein CSARDRASGGNEQFF.

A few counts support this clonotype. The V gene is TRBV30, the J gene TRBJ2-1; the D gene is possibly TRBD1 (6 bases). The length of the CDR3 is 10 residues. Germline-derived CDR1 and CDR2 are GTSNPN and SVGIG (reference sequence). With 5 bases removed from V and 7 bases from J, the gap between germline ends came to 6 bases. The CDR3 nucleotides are TGTGCCTGGGGACAGAATGAGCAGTTCTTC. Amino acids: CAWGQNEQFF.

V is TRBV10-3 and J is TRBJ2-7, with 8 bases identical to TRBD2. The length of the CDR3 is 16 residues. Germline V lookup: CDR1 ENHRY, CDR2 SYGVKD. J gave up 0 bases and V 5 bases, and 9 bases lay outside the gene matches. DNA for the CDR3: TGTGCCATCAGTACATGGGGTAGCGGGAACTCCTACGAGCAGTACTTC. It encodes CAISTWGSGNSYEQYF.

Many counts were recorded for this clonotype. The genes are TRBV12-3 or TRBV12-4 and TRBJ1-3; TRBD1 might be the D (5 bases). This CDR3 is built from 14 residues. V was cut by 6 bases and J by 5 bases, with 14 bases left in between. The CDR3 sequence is CASSRQGERNTIYF. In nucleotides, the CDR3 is TGTGCCAGCAGCCGGCAGGGAGAGAGAAACACCATATATTTT.

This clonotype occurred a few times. The CDR3, as DNA: TGCGCCAGCAGCCAAGGACAGAGCGGCTCTGGAAACACCATATATTTT. It is translated as CASSQGQSGSGNTIYF. The chain couples TRBV4-3 to TRBJ1-3; D may be TRBD1 (5 bases). The CDR3 extends over 16 amino acids. V gave up 1 base and J gave up 0 bases, with 10 bases separating them. Germline assignment: CDR1 LGHNA and CDR2 YSLEER.

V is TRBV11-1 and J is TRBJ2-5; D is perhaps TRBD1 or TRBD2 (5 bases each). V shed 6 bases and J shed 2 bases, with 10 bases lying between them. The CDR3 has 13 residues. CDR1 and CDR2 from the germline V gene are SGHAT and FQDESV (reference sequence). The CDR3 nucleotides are TGTGCCAGCAGGCCCGGGACGCAAGAGACCCAGTACTTC. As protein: CASRPGTQETQYF.

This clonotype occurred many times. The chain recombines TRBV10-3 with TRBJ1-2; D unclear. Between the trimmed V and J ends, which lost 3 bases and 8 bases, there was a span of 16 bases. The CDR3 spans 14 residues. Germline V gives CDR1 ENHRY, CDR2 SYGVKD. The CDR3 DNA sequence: TGTGCCATCAGTGATTCTGTCTCTAACGGGGGCTACACCTTC. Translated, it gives CAISDSVSNGGYTF.

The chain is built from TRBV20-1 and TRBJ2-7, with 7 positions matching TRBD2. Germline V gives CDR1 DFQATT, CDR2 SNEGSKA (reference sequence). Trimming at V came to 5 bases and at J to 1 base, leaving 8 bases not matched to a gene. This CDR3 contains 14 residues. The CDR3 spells CSAGGRAPSYEQYF. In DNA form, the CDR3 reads TGCAGTGCTGGGGGGAGGGCCCCATCCTACGAGCAGTACTTC.

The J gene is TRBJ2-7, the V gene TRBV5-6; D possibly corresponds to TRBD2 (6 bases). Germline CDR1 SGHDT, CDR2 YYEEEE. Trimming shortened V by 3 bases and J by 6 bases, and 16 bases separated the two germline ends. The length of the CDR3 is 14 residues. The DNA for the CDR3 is TGTGCCAGCAGCTGGGGGGACGCTCCGGGCGAGCAGTACTTC. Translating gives CASSWGDAPGEQYF.

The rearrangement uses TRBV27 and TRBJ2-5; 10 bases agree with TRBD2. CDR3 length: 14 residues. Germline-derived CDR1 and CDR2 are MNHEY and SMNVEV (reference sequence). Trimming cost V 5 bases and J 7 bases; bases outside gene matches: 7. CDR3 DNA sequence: TGTGCCAGCAGTAGCGGGAGGGGTTTCGGGACCCAGTACTTC. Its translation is CASSSGRGFGTQYF.

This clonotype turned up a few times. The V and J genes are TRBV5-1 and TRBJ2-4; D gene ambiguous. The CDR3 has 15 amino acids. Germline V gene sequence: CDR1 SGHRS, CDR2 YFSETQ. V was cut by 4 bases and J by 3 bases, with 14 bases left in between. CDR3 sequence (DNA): TGCGCCAGCAGCGTAAAAGAGGATGGCAAAAACATTCAGTACTTC. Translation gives CASSVKEDGKNIQYF.

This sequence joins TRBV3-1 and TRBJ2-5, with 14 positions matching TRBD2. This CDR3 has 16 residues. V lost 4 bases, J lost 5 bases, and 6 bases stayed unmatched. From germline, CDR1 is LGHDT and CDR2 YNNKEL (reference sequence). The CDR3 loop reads CASSPRTSGRSETQYF. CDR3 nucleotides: TGTGCCAGCAGCCCAAGGACTAGCGGGAGGTCGGAGACCCAGTACTTC.

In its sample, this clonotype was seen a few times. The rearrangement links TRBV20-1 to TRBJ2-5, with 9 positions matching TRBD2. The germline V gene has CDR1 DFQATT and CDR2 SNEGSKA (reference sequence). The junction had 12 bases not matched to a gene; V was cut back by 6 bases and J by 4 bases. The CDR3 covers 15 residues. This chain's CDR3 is CSANLGGGAVETQYF. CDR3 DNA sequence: TGCAGTGCCAACCTGGGCGGGGGGGCCGTAGAGACCCAGTACTTC.

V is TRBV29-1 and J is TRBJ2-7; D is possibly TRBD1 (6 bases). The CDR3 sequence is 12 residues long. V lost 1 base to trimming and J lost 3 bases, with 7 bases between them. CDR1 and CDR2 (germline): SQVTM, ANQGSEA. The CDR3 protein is CSVEGTDYEQYF. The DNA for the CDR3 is TGCAGCGTTGAAGGGACAGACTACGAGCAGTACTTC.

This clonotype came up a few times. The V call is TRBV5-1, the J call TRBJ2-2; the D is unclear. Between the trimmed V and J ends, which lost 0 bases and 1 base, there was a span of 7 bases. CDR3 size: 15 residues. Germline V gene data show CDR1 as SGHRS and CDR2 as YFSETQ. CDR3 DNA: TGCGCCAGCAGCTTGGGGTACTTGAACACCGGGGAGCTGTTTTTT. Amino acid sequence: CASSLGYLNTGELFF. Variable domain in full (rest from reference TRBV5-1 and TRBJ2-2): KAGVTQTPRYLIKTRGQQVTLSCSPISGHRSVSWYQQTPGQGLQFLFEYFSETQRNKGNFPGRFSGRQFSNSRSEMNVSTLELGDSALYLCASSLGYLNTGELFFGEGSRLTVL.

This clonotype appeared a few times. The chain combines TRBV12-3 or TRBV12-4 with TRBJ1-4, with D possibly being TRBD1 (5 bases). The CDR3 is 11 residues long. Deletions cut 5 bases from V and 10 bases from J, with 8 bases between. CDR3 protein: CASSRDGKLFF. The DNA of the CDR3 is TGTGCCAGCAGTCGGGACGGAAAACTGTTTTTT.

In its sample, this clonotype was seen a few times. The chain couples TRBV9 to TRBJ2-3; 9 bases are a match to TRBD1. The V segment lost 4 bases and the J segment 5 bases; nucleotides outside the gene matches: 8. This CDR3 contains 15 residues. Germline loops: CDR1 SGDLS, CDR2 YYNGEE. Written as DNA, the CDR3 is TGTGCCAGCAGCTCCCAACAGGGGGCGAGAGATACGCAGTATTTT. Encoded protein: CASSSQQGARDTQYF. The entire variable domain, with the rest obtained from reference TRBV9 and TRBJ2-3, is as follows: DSGVTQTPKHLITATGQRVTLRCSPRSGDLSVYWYQQSLDQGLQFLIQYYNGEERAKGNILERFSAQQFPDLHSELNLSSLELGDSALYFCASSSQQGARDTQYFGPGTRLTVL.

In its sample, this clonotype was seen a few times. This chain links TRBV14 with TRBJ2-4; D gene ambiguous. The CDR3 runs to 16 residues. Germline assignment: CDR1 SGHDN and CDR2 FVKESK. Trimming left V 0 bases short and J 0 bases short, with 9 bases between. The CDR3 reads CASSQEVDLAKNIQYF. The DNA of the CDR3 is TGTGCCAGCAGCCAAGAAGTTGATCTAGCCAAAAACATTCAGTACTTC.